A single sample is the source of the 15 T cell receptor beta chains below, sequenced in a study of cytomegalovirus exposure and HLA in healthy donors. The primer mix had 60 Vbeta and 13 Jbeta primers. The table came from immunoSEQ multiplex PCR; TCRdb's copy has only in-frame clones and leaves some out. The data hold roughly 200,000 clones, with roughly four fifths observed a single time. The material sequenced was PBMCs. These receptors were obtained from a man aged 30 to 39 in good health and CMV-seronegative.

The J gene is TRBJ1-1, the V gene TRBV5-1; 9 positions agree with TRBD1. Germline assignment: CDR1 SGHRS and CDR2 YFSETQ. The J segment lost 7 bases and the V segment lost 2 bases, leaving 12 bases of the junction unmatched. The CDR3 length is 16 residues. The CDR3 here is CASSFRDREIPLEAFF. CDR3 bases: TGCGCCAGCAGCTTCCGGGACAGGGAGATCCCGCTTGAAGCTTTCTTT.

This clone came up a few times. V and J are TRBV2 and TRBJ1-1, with D tentatively TRBD1 (6 bases). Trimming left V 8 bases short and J 0 bases short, with 13 bases between. Germline CDR1 SNHLY, CDR2 FYNNEI. The CDR3 sequence is 14 residues long. CDR3 in DNA: TGTGCCAGCTTAGGTAACAGGGTGAACACTGAAGCTTTCTTT. Translation: CASLGNRVNTEAFF. The variable domain in full, with the rest retrieved from reference TRBV2 and TRBJ1-1, is EPEVTQTPSHQVTQMGQEVILRCVPISNHLYFYWYRQILGQKVEFLVSFYNNEISEKSEIFDDQFSVERPDGSNFTLKIRSTKLEDSAMYFCASLGNRVNTEAFFGQGTRLTVV.

This clone was picked up a small number of times. The V call is TRBV7-9, the J call TRBJ2-2, with 11 bases lining up with TRBD2. Germline CDR1 SEHNR, CDR2 FQNEAQ (reference sequence). Unmatched junction bases numbered 5, after V lost 5 bases and J lost 3 bases. The CDR3 is made up of 16 amino acids. The CDR3 DNA reads TGTGCCAGCAGCACTAGCGGGAGAGGGTACACCGGGGAGCTGTTTTTT. Protein sequence: CASSTSGRGYTGELFF.

CDR3 DNA: TGTGCCAGCAGTTACAGAGGACAGGGGGGTGAAAAACTGTTTTTT. This gives the protein CASSYRGQGGEKLFF. The V call is TRBV6-5, the J call TRBJ1-4, with 10 bases identical to TRBD1. With 2 bases clipped from V and 7 bases from J, the junction kept 4 bases outside the gene matches. CDR3 length: 15 amino acids. Germline CDR1 and CDR2: MNHEY and SVGAGI.

This clone occurred a few times. The genes are TRBV19 and TRBJ1-5; D ambiguous. Germline V gene lookup returns CDR1 LNHDA and CDR2 SQIVND (reference sequence). The CDR3 covers 15 residues. V was trimmed by 5 bases and J by 1 base, leaving 12 bases between them. CDR3 bases: TGTGCCAGTAGTCCTCTAACAGTAAGCAATCAGCCCCAGCATTTT. Amino acids: CASSPLTVSNQPQHF.

V gene TRBV28 combines with J gene TRBJ1-1; D uncertain. Germline CDR1 and CDR2: MDHEN and SYDVKM. The CDR3 is made up of 11 amino acids. Trimming removed 5 bases at V and 8 bases at J, with 9 bases between. In DNA form, the CDR3 reads TGTGCCAGCAGTACGCACAGCGAAGCTTTCTTT. The encoded protein is CASSTHSEAFF.

The chain joins TRBV10-2 to TRBJ2-1, with 10 bases that match TRBD2. V gave up 5 bases and J gave up 2 bases; unmatched junction bases: 0. Germline V gene sequence: CDR1 WSHSY, CDR2 SAAADI. This CDR3 spans 14 amino acids. The CDR3 region is CASSLAGAYNEQFF. The CDR3 DNA follows: TGCGCCAGCAGTCTAGCGGGGGCCTACAATGAGCAGTTCTTC.

This rearrangement joins TRBV28 to TRBJ2-7, with a weak D call TRBD1 (5 bases). Germline CDR1 reads MDHEN; CDR2 reads SYDVKM. V was pared by 3 bases and J by 9 bases, with 18 bases between. The CDR3 extends over 14 amino acids. The CDR3 spells CASSFGSGPIRQYF. Written as DNA, the CDR3 is TGTGCCAGCAGTTTCGGGTCAGGGCCGATTAGGCAGTACTTC.

This chain links TRBV9 with TRBJ1-2; 9 nucleotides line up with TRBD1. V trimming: 3 bases; J trimming: 2 bases; junction bases outside the gene matches: 5. The germline CDR1 and CDR2 sequences are SGDLS and YYNGEE. The CDR3 spans 15 residues. The CDR3 nucleotides are TGTGCCAGCAGCGCTAGACAGGGGGTGAACTATGGCTACACCTTC. Its translation: CASSARQGVNYGYTF.

V usage is TRBV6-1 and J usage is TRBJ2-4; the D gene is possibly TRBD2 (6 bases). This CDR3 contains 14 residues. Trimming left V 3 bases short and J 10 bases short, with 16 bases between. CDR1 is MNHNS, CDR2 SASEGT, per germline. The CDR3 here is CASSEIPGVGIQYF. CDR3 DNA: TGTGCCAGCAGTGAGATCCCGGGAGTCGGGATTCAGTACTTC.

The chain joins TRBV19 to TRBJ2-1, with a weak D call TRBD2 (5 bases). The CDR3 has 15 amino acids. V was shortened by 3 bases and J by 6 bases, with 15 bases between the two germline ends. Germline loops: CDR1 LNHDA, CDR2 SQIVND (reference sequence). CDR3 amino acids: CASSILATFSNEQFF. CDR3 sequence (DNA): TGTGCCAGTAGTATTTTAGCGACCTTTAGCAATGAGCAGTTCTTC.

This clone was seen only once. This chain joins TRBV5-1 and TRBJ2-1, with TRBD2 matching over 9 bases. The V segment lost 4 bases and the J segment 3 bases; nucleotides outside the gene matches: 5. The CDR3 sequence is 15 residues long. Germline CDR1 is SGHRS and CDR2 is YFSETQ. The CDR3 is CASSGTTSGYNEQFF. The CDR3 nucleotides read TGCGCCAGCAGCGGAACGACTAGCGGCTACAATGAGCAGTTCTTC.

V is TRBV27 and J is TRBJ2-7; 9 bases agree with TRBD2. CDR3 length equals 14 residues. The J segment lost 3 bases and the V segment lost 3 bases, leaving 3 bases of the junction unmatched. Germline values: CDR1 MNHEY, CDR2 SMNVEV (reference sequence). This CDR3 reads CASSFSSGNYEQYF. CDR3 nucleotide sequence: TGTGCCAGCAGTTTTTCTAGCGGGAACTACGAGCAGTACTTC.

This chain joins TRBV6-1 and TRBJ1-2, with 10 bases aligning to TRBD1. After removal of 5 bases from V and 7 bases from J, the junction contained 4 bases not matched to a gene. CDR3 length equals 13 residues. Germline assignment: CDR1 MNHNS and CDR2 SASEGT. The CDR3 sequence: CASSQTGGIGYTF. Written as DNA, the CDR3 is TGTGCCAGCAGTCAGACAGGGGGCATTGGCTACACCTTC.

This clone was seen a handful of times. The gene calls are TRBV7-2 and TRBJ1-3; D perhaps matches TRBD1 (5 bases). Trimming pared 4 bases from V and 10 bases from J, leaving 11 bases between. The V gene's germline CDR1 is SGHTA and CDR2 FQGNSA. The CDR3 length is 12 residues. This CDR3 reads CASSSREKTIYF. CDR3 nucleotide sequence: TGTGCCAGCAGCTCCAGGGAAAAAACCATATATTTT.